Only a few counts were recorded for the clone carrying this T cell receptor (beta chain). The antigen is not known. A single record per CDR3 protein comes from TCRdb applying MiXCR to the 5' RACE reads. The sample includes a few hundred thousand distinct CDR3 sequences, over 15% of them seen just once. This sample was included in a study of CD8 T cells in ankylosing spondylitis. The germline V gene encodes CDR1 SGHRS and CDR2 YFSETQ. Unmatched junction bases numbered 10, after V lost 4 bases and J lost 3 bases. This CDR3 comprises 16 residues. Overall study findings and caveats: Relatively rare in peripheral blood, disease-linked clones were also CD8+. Typical of ankylosing spondylitis blood, it appeared, was a TCR beta motif of eight highly homologous variants.

The chain links TRBV5-1 to TRBJ1-1, with 9 bases identical to TRBD1. Sample: blood, either unsorted or a sorted T cell fraction (not recorded which). The receptor was isolated from a male donor with ankylosing spondylitis. The CDR3 DNA reads as TGCGCCAGCAGCGGAGGACAGGGGTACGCCGACACTGAAGCTTTCTTT. Residues: CASSGGQGYADTEAFF.